One sample yielded the 10 T cell receptor beta chains listed below, sequenced in a study of cytomegalovirus exposure and HLA in healthy donors (dated by TCRdb to between 2016 and 2019). Receptors were amplified or captured by the immunoSEQ multiplex PCR assay. A mixture of 60 forward primers for TCR Vbeta segments and 13 reverse primers for TCR Jbeta segments was used in the multiplex PCR. TCRdb retrieved this table from immuneACCESS and kept in-frame rearrangements only. Not all clones are present; in checked studies, unresolved V genes account for under half, and no reason is known for the remainder. Recorded for this sample are 130,000 to 150,000 clones; roughly 73% of them occurred a single time. 1.5% to 2% of the sample rests with the top ten. Sequenced: PBMCs. The receptor set was obtained from a young woman in good health and CMV-seronegative.

The chain uses TRBV7-9 and TRBJ2-3; 11 nucleotides align to TRBD2. J lost 3 bases, V lost 6 bases, and 11 bases had no gene match. CDR1 is SEHNR, CDR2 FQNEAQ, per germline (reference sequence). The CDR3 has 17 residues. CDR3 sequence reads: CASSYMASGGITDTQYF. CDR3 bases: TGTGCCAGCAGTTACATGGCTAGCGGGGGGATTACAGATACGCAGTATTTT.

A single count supports this clone. The chain is built from TRBV18 and TRBJ2-7; 9 bases line up with TRBD1. The CDR3 covers 14 residues. Trimming removed 8 bases from V and 6 bases from J; junction bases left unmatched: 11. Germline CDR1 KGHSH, CDR2 LQKENI. The DNA for the CDR3 is TGTGCCAGCAGGCAGGAACAGGGGGCTAGCGAGCAGTACTTC. Translation gives CASRQEQGASEQYF.

CDR3 sequence: CASSDAQGDTEAFF. The CDR3 coding sequence is TGTGCCAGCAGTGATGCACAGGGGGACACTGAAGCTTTCTTT. The chain joins TRBV6-1 to TRBJ1-1; TRBD1 matches 8 bases. This CDR3 contains 14 residues. Trimming took 3 bases from V and 3 from J; bases not matched to a gene: 3. The germline gives CDR1 MNHNS, CDR2 SASEGT.

This clone was picked up many times. The rearrangement joins TRBV6-5 to TRBJ2-2; the D gene is possibly TRBD1 (5 bases). V lost 0 bases and J lost 4, with 9 bases in between. Looked up from germline, CDR1 is MNHEY and CDR2 is SVGAGI. This CDR3 contains 15 residues. The CDR3 reads CASSYSSGPTGELFF. CDR3 bases: TGTGCCAGCAGTTACTCGTCAGGGCCCACCGGGGAGCTGTTTTTT.

The genes are TRBV30 and TRBJ2-2; TRBD2 matches at 11 bases. CDR1 and CDR2 from the germline V gene are GTSNPN and SVGIG (reference sequence). CDR3 length: 13 residues. The ends lost 4 bases at V and 8 bases at J; junction bases unmatched: 3. CDR3 nucleotide sequence: TGTGCCTGGACTAGCGGGAGGAGAGGGGAGCTGTTTTTT. It yields the protein CAWTSGRRGELFF.

The V gene is TRBV28, the J gene TRBJ1-1; maybe TRBD1 (5 bases). CDR1 is MDHEN, CDR2 SYDVKM, per germline. Trimming pared 6 bases from V and 4 bases from J, leaving 15 bases between. The CDR3 totals 14 residues. CDR3 nucleotide sequence: TGTGCCAGCAGAGTCCCCCAGGGCCTCACTGAAGCTTTCTTT. Encoded protein: CASRVPQGLTEAFF. The entire variable domain, with the rest obtained from reference TRBV28 and TRBJ1-1, is as follows: DVKVTQSSRYLVKRTGEKVFLECVQDMDHENMFWYRQDPGLGLRLIYFSYDVKMKEKGDIPEGYSVSREKKERFSLILESASTNQTSMYLCASRVPQGLTEAFFGQGTRLTVV.

This chain uses TRBV6-6 with TRBJ1-5; D unresolved. CDR1 and CDR2 from the germline V gene are MNHNY and SVGAGI (reference sequence). The CDR3 is 11 residues long. Deletions cut 5 bases from V and 3 bases from J, with 2 bases between. This CDR3 is CASSHNQPQHF. The CDR3 coding sequence is TGTGCCAGCAGTCACAATCAGCCCCAGCATTTT.

The gene calls are TRBV28 and TRBJ2-4; possible D gene TRBD1, 6 bases. The CDR3 is made up of 15 amino acids. Trimming took off 4 bases at V and 12 bases at J, with 22 bases between the two ends. CDR1 is MDHEN, CDR2 SYDVKM, per germline. The CDR3 loop reads CASSSTGRRTDSQYF. DNA for the CDR3: TGTGCCAGCAGTTCCACAGGGCGTCGGACGGACAGTCAGTACTTC.

The chain carries TRBV7-2 and TRBJ2-7; a possible D gene is TRBD1 (5 bases). Per the germline V gene, CDR1 is SGHTA and CDR2 is FQGNSA. The CDR3 has 13 amino acids. V was shortened by 3 bases and J by 3 bases, with 9 bases between the two germline ends. The DNA for the CDR3 is TGTGCCAGCAGCTTGGACACCAACTACGAGCAGTACGTC. Translated, it gives CASSLDTNYEQYV.

This chain connects TRBV19 to TRBJ1-2, with a weak D call TRBD1 (6 bases). The V gene's germline CDR1 is LNHDA and CDR2 SQIVND (reference sequence). The germline V and J ends were trimmed by 4 bases and 4 bases, with 13 bases remaining between them. This CDR3 region has 14 residues. As DNA, the CDR3 is TGTGCCAGTAGTAAACAGGGTGGCGGCTATGGCTACACCTTC. Protein sequence: CASSKQGGGYGYTF.